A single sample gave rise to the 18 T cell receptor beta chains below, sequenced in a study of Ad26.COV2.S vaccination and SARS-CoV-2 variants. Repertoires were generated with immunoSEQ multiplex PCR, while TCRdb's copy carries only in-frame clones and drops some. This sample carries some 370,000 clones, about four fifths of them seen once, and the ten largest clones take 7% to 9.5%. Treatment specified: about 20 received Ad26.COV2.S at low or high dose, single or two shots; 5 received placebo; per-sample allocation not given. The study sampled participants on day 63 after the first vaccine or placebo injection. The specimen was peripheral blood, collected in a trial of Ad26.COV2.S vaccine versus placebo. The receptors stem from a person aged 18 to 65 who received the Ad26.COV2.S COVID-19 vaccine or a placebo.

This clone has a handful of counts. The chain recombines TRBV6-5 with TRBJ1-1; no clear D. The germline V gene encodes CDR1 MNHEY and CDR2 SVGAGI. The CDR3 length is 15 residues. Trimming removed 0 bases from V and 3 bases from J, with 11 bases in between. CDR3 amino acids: CASSYSLGLDTEAFF. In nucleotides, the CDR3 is TGTGCCAGCAGTTACTCGCTCGGGTTGGACACTGAAGCTTTCTTT.

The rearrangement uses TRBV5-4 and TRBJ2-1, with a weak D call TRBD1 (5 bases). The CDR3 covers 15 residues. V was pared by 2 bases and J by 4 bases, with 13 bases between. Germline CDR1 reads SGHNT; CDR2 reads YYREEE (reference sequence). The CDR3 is CASSFPQDQYNEQFF. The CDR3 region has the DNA TGTGCCAGCAGCTTTCCACAGGACCAGTACAATGAGCAGTTCTTC.

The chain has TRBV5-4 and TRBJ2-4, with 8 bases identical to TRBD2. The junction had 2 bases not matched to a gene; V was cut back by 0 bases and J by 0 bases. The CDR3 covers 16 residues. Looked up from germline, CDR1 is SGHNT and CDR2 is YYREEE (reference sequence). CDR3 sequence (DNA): TGTGCCAGCAGCTTGGACCTAGCGGGAGCCAAAAACATTCAGTACTTC. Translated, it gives CASSLDLAGAKNIQYF.

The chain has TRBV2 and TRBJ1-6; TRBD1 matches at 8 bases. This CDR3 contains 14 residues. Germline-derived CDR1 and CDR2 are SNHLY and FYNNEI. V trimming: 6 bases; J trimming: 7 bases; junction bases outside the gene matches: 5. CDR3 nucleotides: TGTGCCAGCAGCCACCGGGACAGGAATTCACCCCTCCACTTT. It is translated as CASSHRDRNSPLHF.

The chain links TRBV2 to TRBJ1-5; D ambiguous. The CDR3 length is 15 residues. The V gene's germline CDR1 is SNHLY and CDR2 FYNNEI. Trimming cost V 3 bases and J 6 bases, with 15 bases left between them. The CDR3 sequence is CASSDRRAAGQPQHF. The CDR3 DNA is TGTGCCAGCAGTGATCGAAGAGCAGCTGGTCAGCCCCAGCATTTT.

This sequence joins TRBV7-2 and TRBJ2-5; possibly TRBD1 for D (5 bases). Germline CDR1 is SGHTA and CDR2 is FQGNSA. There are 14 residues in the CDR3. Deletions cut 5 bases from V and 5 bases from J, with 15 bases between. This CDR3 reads CASSITRDLETQYF. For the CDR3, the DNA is TGTGCCAGCAGCATAACCAGGGATTTGGAGACCCAGTACTTC.

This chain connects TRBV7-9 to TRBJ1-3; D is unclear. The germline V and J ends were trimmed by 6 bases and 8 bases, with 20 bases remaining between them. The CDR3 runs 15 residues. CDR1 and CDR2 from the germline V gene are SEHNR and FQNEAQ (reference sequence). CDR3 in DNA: TGTGCCAGCAGTGCGGTGGTATCAATGGCGGACACCATATATTTT. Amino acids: CASSAVVSMADTIYF.

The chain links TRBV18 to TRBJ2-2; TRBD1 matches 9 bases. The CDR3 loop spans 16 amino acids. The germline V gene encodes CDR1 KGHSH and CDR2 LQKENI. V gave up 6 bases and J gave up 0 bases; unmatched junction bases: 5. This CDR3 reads CASSRGTGPNTGELFF. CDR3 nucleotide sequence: TGTGCCAGCTCCCGCGGGACAGGGCCGAACACCGGGGAGCTGTTTTTT.

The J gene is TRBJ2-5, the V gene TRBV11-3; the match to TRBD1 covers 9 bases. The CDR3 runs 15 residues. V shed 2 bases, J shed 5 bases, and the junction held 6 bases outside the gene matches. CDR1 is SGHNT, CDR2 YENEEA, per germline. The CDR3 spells CASSLPIDRGETQYF. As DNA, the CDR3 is TGTGCCAGCAGCTTACCCATCGACAGGGGGGAGACCCAGTACTTC.

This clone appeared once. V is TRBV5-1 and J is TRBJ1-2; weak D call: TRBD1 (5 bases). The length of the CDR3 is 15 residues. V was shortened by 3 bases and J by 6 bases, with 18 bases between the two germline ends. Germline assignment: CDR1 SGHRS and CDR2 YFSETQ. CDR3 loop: CASSYSLRAENGYTF. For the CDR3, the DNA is TGCGCCAGCAGCTACTCCCTCAGGGCGGAGAATGGCTACACCTTC.

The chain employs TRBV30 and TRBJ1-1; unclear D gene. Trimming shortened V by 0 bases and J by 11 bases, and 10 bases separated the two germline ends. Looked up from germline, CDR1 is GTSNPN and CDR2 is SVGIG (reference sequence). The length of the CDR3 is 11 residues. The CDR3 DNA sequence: TGTGCCTGGAGTGTAAGGAGGCTCGCTTTCTTT. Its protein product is CAWSVRRLAFF.

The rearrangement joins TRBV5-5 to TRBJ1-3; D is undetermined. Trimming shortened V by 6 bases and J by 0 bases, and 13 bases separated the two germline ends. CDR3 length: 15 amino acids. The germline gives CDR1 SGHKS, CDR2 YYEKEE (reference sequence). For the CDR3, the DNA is TGTGCCAGCACCCATTGGGGAAGCTCTGGAAACACCATATATTTT. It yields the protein CASTHWGSSGNTIYF.

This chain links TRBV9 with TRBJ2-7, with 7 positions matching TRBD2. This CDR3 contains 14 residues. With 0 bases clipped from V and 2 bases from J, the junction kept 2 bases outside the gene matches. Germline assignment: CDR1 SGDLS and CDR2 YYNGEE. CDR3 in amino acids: CASSVGGSPYEQYF. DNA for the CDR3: TGTGCCAGCAGCGTAGGCGGGAGCCCCTACGAGCAGTACTTC.

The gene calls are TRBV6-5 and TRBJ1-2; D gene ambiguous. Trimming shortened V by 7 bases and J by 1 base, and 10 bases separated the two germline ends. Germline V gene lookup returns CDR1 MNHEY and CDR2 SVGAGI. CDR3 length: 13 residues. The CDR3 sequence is CASTLQDNYGYTF. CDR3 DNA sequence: TGTGCCAGCACGTTACAAGATAACTATGGCTACACCTTC.

DNA for the CDR3: TGTGCCAGCAGACCCCAGAGGGAGACCCAGTACTTC. As protein: CASRPQRETQYF. The genes are TRBV2 and TRBJ2-5; D remains unclear. The CDR3 totals 12 residues. Trimming took 6 bases from V and 5 from J, leaving 10 bases between them. CDR1 SNHLY and CDR2 FYNNEI come from the germline V gene.

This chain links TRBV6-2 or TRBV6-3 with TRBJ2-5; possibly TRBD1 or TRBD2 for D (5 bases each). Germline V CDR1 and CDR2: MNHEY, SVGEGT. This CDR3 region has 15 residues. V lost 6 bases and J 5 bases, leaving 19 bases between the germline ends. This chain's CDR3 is CASSRDSIPGETQYF. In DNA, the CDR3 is TGTGCCAGCAGCCGCGACAGCATCCCGGGGGAGACCCAGTACTTC.

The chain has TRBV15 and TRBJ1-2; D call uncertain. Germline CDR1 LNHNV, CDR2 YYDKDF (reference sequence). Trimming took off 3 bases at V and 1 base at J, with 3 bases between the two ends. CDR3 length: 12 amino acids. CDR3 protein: CATSRYNYGYTF. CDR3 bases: TGTGCCACCAGCAGGTATAACTATGGCTACACCTTC.

The CDR3: CASSLVGYGYTF. The CDR3 DNA reads TGTGCCAGCAGCTTGGTTGGGTATGGCTACACCTTC. This sequence joins TRBV5-5 and TRBJ1-2, with D hard to call. V was clipped by 0 bases and J by 5 bases, with 5 bases between them. Germline CDR1 SGHKS, CDR2 YYEKEE (reference sequence). The CDR3 sequence is 12 residues long.